Each of the 16 T cell receptor beta chains below was sequenced from the same sample in a study of cytomegalovirus exposure and HLA in healthy donors. PCR was performed using 60 Vbeta and 13 Jbeta primers. Assay: immunoSEQ multiplex PCR; the TCRdb copy retains only in-frame clones and omits some. The clone table shows fewer than 150,000 clones, with the ten largest holding 2%. The sequenced material came from PBMCs. These receptors all come from a woman aged 60-70 years in good health and CMV-seronegative.

The chain is built from TRBV28 and TRBJ2-1, with 7 bases fitting TRBD2. The CDR3 length is 15 residues. Germline CDR1 reads MDHEN; CDR2 reads SYDVKM. J gave up 4 bases and V 5 bases, and 8 bases lay outside the gene matches. DNA of the CDR3: TGTGCCAGCAGTAGCCGACTAGCTCTTTACAATGAGCAGTTCTTC. Protein: CASSSRLALYNEQFF.

This chain connects TRBV2 to TRBJ2-1; 9 bases align to TRBD2. Germline-derived CDR1 and CDR2 are SNHLY and FYNNEI. J lost 8 bases, V lost 0 bases, and 11 bases had no gene match. The CDR3 spans 17 residues. Here the CDR3 reads CASSEALEGLAWDEQFF. The DNA of the CDR3 is TGTGCCAGCAGTGAAGCCTTAGAGGGACTAGCTTGGGATGAGCAGTTCTTC.

The V gene is TRBV6-1, the J gene TRBJ2-1, with D perhaps TRBD2 (5 bases). This CDR3 has 13 amino acids. The germline V gene has CDR1 MNHNS and CDR2 SASEGT. V was shortened by 8 bases and J by 0 bases, with 8 bases between the two germline ends. The CDR3 sequence is CASLRDSYNEQFF. The CDR3 region has the DNA TGTGCCAGCTTACGGGACTCCTACAATGAGCAGTTCTTC.

The chain joins TRBV5-1 to TRBJ1-5, with 10 bases lining up with TRBD1. Per germline, CDR1 SGHRS and CDR2 YFSETQ. Trimming at V came to 0 bases and at J to 5 bases, leaving 2 bases not matched to a gene. This CDR3 region has 15 residues. CDR3 residues: CASSLEGTGDQPQHF. Written as DNA, the CDR3 is TGCGCCAGCAGCTTGGAGGGGACAGGGGATCAGCCCCAGCATTTT.

The chain joins TRBV5-1 to TRBJ1-5; D unclear. Per germline, CDR1 SGHRS and CDR2 YFSETQ. V lost 0 bases and J lost 0, with 7 bases in between. CDR3 size: 15 residues. For the CDR3, the DNA is TGCGCCAGCAGCTTGGGACTTTATAGCAATCAGCCCCAGCATTTT. Translation gives CASSLGLYSNQPQHF.

The chain is built from TRBV7-9 and TRBJ2-7, with 8 bases aligning to TRBD1. V dropped 5 bases and J dropped 6; count of bases not matched to a gene: 12. The CDR3 length is 15 residues. Germline V gives CDR1 SEHNR, CDR2 FQNEAQ (reference sequence). The CDR3 DNA sequence: TGTGCCAGCAGCCCGGGGGACAGGATGGATGGCGAGCAGTACTTC. Its protein is CASSPGDRMDGEQYF.

The chain joins TRBV28 to TRBJ2-7; 9 nucleotides match TRBD2. The CDR3 covers 15 residues. Germline CDR1 is MDHEN and CDR2 is SYDVKM. Trimming at V came to 2 bases and at J to 7 bases, leaving 9 bases not matched to a gene. CDR3: CASSLRRGGIREQYF. CDR3 coding DNA: TGTGCCAGCAGTTTACGGCGGGGGGGCATTCGGGAGCAGTACTTC.

This chain joins TRBV19 and TRBJ2-7; 8 bases align to TRBD1. After removal of 3 bases from V and 6 bases from J, the junction contained 13 bases not matched to a gene. The length of the CDR3 is 16 residues. Germline loops: CDR1 LNHDA, CDR2 SQIVND (reference sequence). CDR3 sequence: CASSIGPLQGTGEQYF. Written as DNA, the CDR3 is TGTGCCAGTAGTATCGGGCCCCTACAGGGGACAGGCGAGCAGTACTTC.

This chain uses TRBV6-1 with TRBJ2-1, with 8 bases matching TRBD2. V shed 2 bases and J 10 bases; nucleotides not matched to a gene: 10. CDR3 length: 15 amino acids. From germline, CDR1 is MNHNS and CDR2 SASEGT. The CDR3 DNA follows: TGTGCCAGCAGTGAACCGGGAGGGCCCTCGGAAGAGCAGTTCTTC. It is translated as CASSEPGGPSEEQFF.

V is TRBV12-5 and J is TRBJ2-1; TRBD1 matches 7 bases. Per germline, CDR1 LGHNT and CDR2 FRNRAP. V shed 4 bases, J shed 2 bases, and the junction held 2 bases outside the gene matches. This CDR3 comprises 14 residues. The CDR3: CASGSGQTYNEQFF. The CDR3 nucleotides are TGTGCTAGTGGTTCGGGACAGACCTACAATGAGCAGTTCTTC.

The chain's CDR3 is CASSRTQSYEQYF. CDR3 DNA sequence: TGTGCCAGCAGTCGGACTCAGAGCTACGAGCAGTACTTC. This chain connects TRBV7-9 to TRBJ2-7, with D possibly matching TRBD2 (5 bases). Germline V gives CDR1 SEHNR, CDR2 FQNEAQ (reference sequence). The ends were cut back, 6 bases at V and 3 bases at J, with 12 bases in the middle. CDR3 length: 13 amino acids. Together with reference TRBV7-9 and TRBJ2-7, the CDR3 gives the full variable domain: DTGVSQNPRHKITKRGQNVTFRCDPISEHNRLYWYRQTLGQGPEFLTYFQNEAQLEKSRLLSDRFSAERPKGSFSTLEIQRTEQGDSAMYLCASSRTQSYEQYFGPGTRLTVT.

The chain uses TRBV2 and TRBJ1-5; D perhaps matches TRBD1 (5 bases). Germline CDR1 and CDR2: SNHLY and FYNNEI. Trimming took 6 bases from V and 11 from J, leaving 14 bases between them. This CDR3 is 12 amino acids long. The CDR3 reads CASSWTTEAQHF. CDR3 nucleotide sequence: TGTGCCAGCAGCTGGACGACAGAGGCCCAGCATTTT.

The V call is TRBV4-1, the J call TRBJ2-6; the D gene is possibly TRBD2 (6 bases). The V end lost 1 base, the J end lost 2 bases, and 12 bases lay between the germline ends. The CDR3 has 17 amino acids. Germline lookup yields CDR1 MGHRA and CDR2 YSYEKL. DNA of the CDR3: TGCGCCAGCAGCCAAGTTCCGGGAGTGACTGGGGCCAACGTCCTGACTTTC. Its protein is CASSQVPGVTGANVLTF.

The V call is TRBV5-4, the J call TRBJ2-4; 8 bases fit TRBD1. CDR1 SGHNT and CDR2 YYREEE come from the germline V gene (reference sequence). J lost 4 bases, V lost 4 bases, and 4 bases had no gene match. This CDR3 contains 14 residues. CDR3 nucleotide sequence: TGTGCCAGCAGCATCCGGGACAGGAAAAACATTCAGTACTTC. Encoded protein: CASSIRDRKNIQYF.

The V call is TRBV5-4, the J call TRBJ2-5; D is ambiguous. Germline CDR1 reads SGHNT; CDR2 reads YYREEE (reference sequence). The CDR3 runs 14 residues. Between the trimmed V and J ends, which lost 0 bases and 2 bases, there was a span of 8 bases. The CDR3 sequence: CASSLALQQETQYF. The DNA for the CDR3 is TGTGCCAGCAGCTTGGCCCTACAGCAAGAGACCCAGTACTTC.

This chain joins TRBV28 and TRBJ2-7; 13 bases match TRBD2. CDR1 MDHEN and CDR2 SYDVKM come from the germline V gene. V shed 4 bases and J 5 bases; nucleotides not matched to a gene: 5. This CDR3 region has 15 residues. The CDR3 loop is CASSSRLAGGHEQYF. In DNA, the CDR3 is TGTGCCAGCAGTTCCCGACTAGCGGGGGGACACGAGCAGTACTTC. Complete variable domain (other parts from reference TRBV28 and TRBJ2-7): DVKVTQSSRYLVKRTGEKVFLECVQDMDHENMFWYRQDPGLGLRLIYFSYDVKMKEKGDIPEGYSVSREKKERFSLILESASTNQTSMYLCASSSRLAGGHEQYFGPGTRLTVT.